This TCR beta chain was captured by sequencing in a study of blood T cell repertoires in COVID-19. Per the study methods: Nucleated cell counts were estimated from reference gene primer amplification. Assay: immunoSEQ multiplex PCR; the TCRdb copy retains only in-frame clones and omits some. From that table come the V and J calls and clone size; the DNA was used to work out D and trimming. The sample shows approximately 210,000 clones, approximately 84% of them seen only once. V was cut by 6 bases and J by 2 bases, with 7 bases left in between. The CDR3 loop spans 12 amino acids. CDR1 and CDR2 from the germline V gene are MNHEY and SVGAGI.

Sample: peripheral blood. The sequence was collected from a woman aged 45-65 years with active or convalescent COVID-19. The chain recombines TRBV6-5 with TRBJ1-2; no clear D gene. CDR3 in DNA: TGTGCCAGCAGGGGCAGAAACTATGGCTACACCTTC. This translates into CASRGRNYGYTF.